The sequence of this TCR beta chain was determined in a study of shared clonotypes between healthy human individuals. The germline V gene has CDR1 SGDLS and CDR2 YYNGEE. The CDR3 contains 15 residues. The J segment lost 5 bases and the V segment lost 0 bases, leaving 6 bases of the junction unmatched. Only in-frame clones appear in the TCRdb table, and some are missing; sequencing was by immunoSEQ multiplex PCR. The data contain about 2.1 million clones, about 94% of them singletons. Terminally differentiated effector memory CD45RA+ cells were excluded by CCR7 positive selection of CD45RO-negative cells. All donors qualified as healthy HIV-negative adults and had experienced no recent acute infections or vaccinations.

Sequenced material: naive CD8+ T cells from PBMCs. This chain connects TRBV9 to TRBJ2-3; TRBD2 matches 7 bases. The receptor was derived from a man between 18 and 35 years old in good health. Some clones in this sample may be carry-over from other donors' samples. This CDR3 reads CASSVGRIAGDTQYF. CDR3 DNA: TGTGCCAGCAGCGTAGGGAGGATAGCGGGAGATACGCAGTATTTT.